This record looks at one TCR beta chain sequence and its context. The antigen remains unidentified. Despite likely unrecorded immune exposures, the donors were nominally healthy at the time of sampling. Trimming removed 0 bases from V and 8 bases from J, with 10 bases in between. The CDR3 loop spans 13 amino acids. CDR1 and CDR2 (germline): MNHNS, SASEGT. The entry originates in a study of cytomegalovirus exposure and HLA in healthy donors. General observations from the study: Apparent HLA restriction characterized most CMV-associated TCR beta chains in a later analysis. In a later analysis, HLA-associated TCR beta chains were more clonally expanded than equally common others.

The PCR used 60 Vbeta and 13 Jbeta primers. Libraries were prepared by immunoSEQ multiplex PCR; TCRdb keeps only in-frame clonotypes and omits some of them. The repertoire holds about 150,000 clones, roughly 83% seen once, with roughly 7.7% in the top ten. The sequencing sample was made of PBMCs. This clonotype was obtained from a young man in good health and CMV-seropositive. The chain employs TRBV6-1 and TRBJ1-1; D might be TRBD1 (5 bases). CDR3 in DNA: TGTGCCAGCAGTGAAGCGGGGGGGTTCGAAGCTTTCTTT. Protein product: CASSEAGGFEAFF.